This T cell receptor (beta chain) emerged from a study of blood T cell repertoires in COVID-19. The overall study: Whether acute or convalescent, the COVID-19 samples came from the United States, Italy and Spain. T cells, B-cell-depleted T cells, or PBMCs supplied cDNA or gDNA.

Germline lookup yields CDR1 MNHNS and CDR2 SASEGT. The length of the CDR3 is 16 residues. The trim removed 2 bases at V and 7 bases at J, leaving 10 bases unmatched. Methods used by the authors: The authors estimated nucleated cell counts from reference gene primer amplification. Sequenced by immunoSEQ multiplex PCR; TCRdb stores in-frame clones only, minus some. V, J and clone size are those of that table, while D and trimming were read from the DNA. The top ten hold approximately 4% of the sample, which has 310,000 or so clones, approximately 87% seen once. The source is a woman in her forties or fifties with active or convalescent COVID-19. The sequenced sample was peripheral blood. The chain recombines TRBV6-1 with TRBJ2-1; 8 bases are shared with TRBD2. CDR3: CASSERRLAGGNEQFF. In DNA form, the CDR3 reads TGTGCCAGCAGTGAAAGGAGGCTAGCGGGCGGGAATGAGCAGTTCTTC.